This T cell receptor beta chain was captured by sequencing in a study of T cells in Graves' hyperthyroidism and ophthalmopathy. Germline values: CDR1 LNHDA, CDR2 SQIVND (reference sequence). The CDR3 is 19 residues long. V lost 4 bases to trimming and J lost 1 base; unmatched junction nucleotides: 13. What was amplified from RNA transcripts were TCR beta CDR3 regions. The HTBI primer set served for first-round RT-PCR of the TCR CDR3. TCRdb itself ran the multiplex PCR reads through MiXCR, one entry per CDR3 protein. This repertoire shows hundreds of thousands of distinct CDR3 sequences, roughly a third found once; its top ten account for less than 35%. Subjects aged 18 to 65 presented with newly diagnosed hyperthyroidism of less than 2 months' duration. This clonotype was seen only a few times.

This TCR derives from a middle-aged woman with Graves' hyperthyroidism. This chain links TRBV19 with TRBJ1-1, with 12 bases matching TRBD1. The material sequenced was blood. The DNA for the CDR3 is TGTGCCAGTAGTACGACCGGGACAGGGGGCCTTGGAACGAACACTGAAGCTTTCTTT. Encoded protein: CASSTTGTGGLGTNTEAFF.